A single T cell receptor beta chain is shown here with its context. The length of the CDR3 is 14 residues. Germline V gives CDR1 KGHSH, CDR2 LQKENI. V dropped 6 bases and J dropped 5 bases, with 14 bases sitting between them. Treatment indicated: roughly 19 received Ad26.COV2.S at low or high dose, single or two shots; 5 received placebo; per-sample allocation not given. Specimens were obtained on day 63 following the first vaccine or placebo injection. These data belong to a study of Ad26.COV2.S vaccination and SARS-CoV-2 variants. Study background: Doses of Ad26.COV2.S were injected into muscle once or twice, 56 days apart.

Libraries were prepared by immunoSEQ multiplex PCR; TCRdb keeps only in-frame clonotypes and omits some of them. The table has approximately 360,000 clones, about four fifths seen once. The starting material was peripheral blood, obtained in a trial of Ad26.COV2.S vaccine versus placebo. The TCR was taken from a person between 18 and 65 years old who received the Ad26.COV2.S COVID-19 vaccine or a placebo. The rearrangement links TRBV18 to TRBJ2-1, with a possible D match to TRBD1 (6 bases). CDR3 amino acids: CASSQSGADNEQFF. For the CDR3, the DNA is TGTGCCAGCTCCCAGTCAGGGGCCGACAATGAGCAGTTCTTC.